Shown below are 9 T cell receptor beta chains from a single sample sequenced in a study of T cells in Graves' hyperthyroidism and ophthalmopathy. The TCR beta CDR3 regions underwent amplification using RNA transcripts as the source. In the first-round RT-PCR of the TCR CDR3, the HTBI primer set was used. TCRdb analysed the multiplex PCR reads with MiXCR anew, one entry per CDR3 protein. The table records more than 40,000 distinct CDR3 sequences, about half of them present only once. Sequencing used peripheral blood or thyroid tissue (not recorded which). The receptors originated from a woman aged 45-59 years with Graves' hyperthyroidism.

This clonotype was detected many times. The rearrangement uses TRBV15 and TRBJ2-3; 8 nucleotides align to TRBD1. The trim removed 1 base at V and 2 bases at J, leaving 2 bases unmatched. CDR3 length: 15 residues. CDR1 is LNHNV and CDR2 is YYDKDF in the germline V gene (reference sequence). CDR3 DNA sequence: TGTGCCACCAGCAGAGGACAGGGGTACACAGATACGCAGTATTTT. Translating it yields CATSRGQGYTDTQYF. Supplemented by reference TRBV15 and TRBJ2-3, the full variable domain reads DAMVIQNPRYQVTQFGKPVTLSCSQTLNHNVMYWYQQKSSQAPKLLFHYYDKDFNNEADTPDNFQSRRPNTSFCFLDIRSPGLGDTAMYLCATSRGQGYTDTQYFGPGTRLTVL.

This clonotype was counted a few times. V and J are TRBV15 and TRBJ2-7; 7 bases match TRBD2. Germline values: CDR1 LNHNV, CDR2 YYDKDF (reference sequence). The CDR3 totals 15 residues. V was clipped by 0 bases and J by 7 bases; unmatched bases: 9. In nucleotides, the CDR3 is TGTGCCACCAGCAGAGACGGTGCGGGAGTGCGGGAGCAGTACTTC. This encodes CATSRDGAGVREQYF.

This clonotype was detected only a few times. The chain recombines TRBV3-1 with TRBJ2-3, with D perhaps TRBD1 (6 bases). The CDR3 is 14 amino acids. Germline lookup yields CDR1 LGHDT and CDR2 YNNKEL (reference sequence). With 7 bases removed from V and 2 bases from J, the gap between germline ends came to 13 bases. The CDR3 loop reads CASTRQDSTDTQYF. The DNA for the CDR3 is TGTGCCAGCACCAGACAGGACTCCACAGATACGCAGTATTTT.

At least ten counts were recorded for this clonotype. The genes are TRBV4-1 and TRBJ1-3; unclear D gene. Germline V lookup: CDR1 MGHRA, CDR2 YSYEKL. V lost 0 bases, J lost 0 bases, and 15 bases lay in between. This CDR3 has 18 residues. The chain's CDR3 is CASSQEWTRASSGNTIYF. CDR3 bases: TGCGCCAGCAGCCAAGAGTGGACGCGAGCGTCCTCTGGAAACACCATATATTTT.

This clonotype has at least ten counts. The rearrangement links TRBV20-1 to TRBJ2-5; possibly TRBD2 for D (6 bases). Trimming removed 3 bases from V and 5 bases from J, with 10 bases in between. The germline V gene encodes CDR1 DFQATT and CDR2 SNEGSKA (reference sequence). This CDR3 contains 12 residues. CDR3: CSASGSWETQYF. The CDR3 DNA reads TGCAGTGCTAGCGGGAGTTGGGAGACCCAGTACTTC.

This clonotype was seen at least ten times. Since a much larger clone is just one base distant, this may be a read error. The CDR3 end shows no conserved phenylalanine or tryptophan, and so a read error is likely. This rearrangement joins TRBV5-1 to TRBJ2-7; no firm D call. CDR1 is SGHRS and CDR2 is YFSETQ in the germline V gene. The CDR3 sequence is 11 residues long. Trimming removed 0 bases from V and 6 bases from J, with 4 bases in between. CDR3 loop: CASSLATEQYL. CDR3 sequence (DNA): TGCGCCAGCAGCTTGGCCACCGAGCAGTACCTC.

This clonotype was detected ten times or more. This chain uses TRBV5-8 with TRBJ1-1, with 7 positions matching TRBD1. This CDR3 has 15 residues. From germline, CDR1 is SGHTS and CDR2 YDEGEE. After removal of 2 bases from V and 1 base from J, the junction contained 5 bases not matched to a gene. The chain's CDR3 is CASSFPSGGNTEAFF. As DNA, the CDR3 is TGTGCCAGCAGCTTTCCCTCAGGGGGGAACACTGAAGCTTTCTTT.

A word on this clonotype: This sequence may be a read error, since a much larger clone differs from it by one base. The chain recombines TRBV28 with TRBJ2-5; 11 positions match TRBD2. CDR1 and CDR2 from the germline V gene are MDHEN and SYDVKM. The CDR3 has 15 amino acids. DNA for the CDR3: TGTGCCGGCAGTTCTAGCGGGAGGCGGCAAGAGACCCAGTACTTC. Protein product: CAGSSSGRRQETQYF. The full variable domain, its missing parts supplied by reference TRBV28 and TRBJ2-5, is DVKVTQSSRYLVKRTGEKVFLECVQDMDHENMFWYRQDPGLGLRLIYFSYDVKMKEKGDIPEGYSVSREKKERFSLILESASTNQTSMYLCAGSSSGRRQETQYFGPGTRLLVL.

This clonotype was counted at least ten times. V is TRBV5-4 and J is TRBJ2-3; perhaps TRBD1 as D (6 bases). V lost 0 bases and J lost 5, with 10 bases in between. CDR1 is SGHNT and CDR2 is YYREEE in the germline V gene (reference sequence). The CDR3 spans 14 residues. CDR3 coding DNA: TGTGCCAGCAGCTTGGTCCAAGGGGGAGATACGCAGTATTTT. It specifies CASSLVQGGDTQYF.